What follows is one T cell receptor beta chain and its context. The antigen remains undetermined. Clones were sequenced by immunoSEQ multiplex PCR, and TCRdb holds only the in-frame ones, with some missing. The sample holds 30,000 or so clones; over 65% are singletons and the top ten take approximately 8.8%. The data derive from a study of vaccination effects on CD4 cells after COVID-19. Before any sequencing was done, the ViraFEST assay used viral peptide pools to expand antigen-specific CD4+ T cells. With roughly 10 days of culture completed, CD4+ T cells were isolated. All study participants received two doses of BNT162b2 or mRNA-1273 vaccine. Nobody among the vaccine recipients had prior SARS-CoV-2 infection (nucleocapsid antibodies were negative). On both days 3 and 7, half of the culture medium was replaced with IL-2 medium. Study findings and constraints: Healthy vaccinees' vaccine-induced clones included only 1 of 255 cross-reacting with common cold coronaviruses.

This material consisted of CD4+ T cells from PBMCs cultured with HCoV-NL63 spike peptides, taken after COVID-19 vaccination. The clonotype comes from a human donor who received a COVID-19 vaccine.

CDR3 sequence (DNA): TGTGCCAGCAGCTTGCGGGACAGGGGCAACTATGGCTACACCTTC. Amino acid sequence: CASSLRDRGNYGYTF. The chain employs TRBV5-6 and TRBJ1-2, with TRBD1 matching over 10 bases. CDR3 length: 15 amino acids. J lost 2 bases, V lost 1 base, and 2 bases had no gene match. Per the germline V gene, CDR1 is SGHDT and CDR2 is YYEEEE.